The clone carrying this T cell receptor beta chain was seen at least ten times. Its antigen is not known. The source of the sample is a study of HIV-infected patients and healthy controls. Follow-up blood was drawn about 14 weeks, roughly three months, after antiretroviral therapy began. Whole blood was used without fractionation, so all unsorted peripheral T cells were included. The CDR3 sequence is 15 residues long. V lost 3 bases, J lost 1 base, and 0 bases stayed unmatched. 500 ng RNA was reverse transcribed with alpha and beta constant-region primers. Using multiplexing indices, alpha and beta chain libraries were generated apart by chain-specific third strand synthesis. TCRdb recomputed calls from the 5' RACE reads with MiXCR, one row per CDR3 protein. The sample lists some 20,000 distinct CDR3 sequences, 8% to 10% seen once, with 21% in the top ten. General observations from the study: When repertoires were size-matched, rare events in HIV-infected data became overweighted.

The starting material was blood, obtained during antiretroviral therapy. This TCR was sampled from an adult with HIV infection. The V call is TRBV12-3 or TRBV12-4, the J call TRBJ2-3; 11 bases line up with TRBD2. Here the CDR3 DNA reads TGTGCCAGCAGTTTGGGACTAGCGGGCACAGATACGCAGTATTTT. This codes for CASSLGLAGTDTQYF.